A single sample is the source of the 22 T cell receptor beta chains below, sequenced in a study of blood T cell repertoires in COVID-19. The table came from immunoSEQ multiplex PCR; TCRdb's copy has only in-frame clones and leaves some out. Altogether about 240,000 clones are present, 88% being singletons, with the ten largest covering 0.65% to 0.95%. Sequenced sample: peripheral blood. These receptors were taken from a woman in her 30s with acute or convalescent COVID-19.

This chain links TRBV18 with TRBJ2-7, with TRBD2 matching over 11 bases. The CDR3 has 17 amino acids. Germline-derived CDR1 and CDR2 are KGHSH and LQKENI. Trimming removed 1 base from V and 4 bases from J; junction bases left unmatched: 9. The CDR3 reads CASSPRGTSGSMYEQYF. The CDR3 coding sequence is TGTGCCAGCTCACCACGGGGAACTAGCGGGAGCATGTACGAGCAGTACTTC.

This clone was observed a single time. The V gene is TRBV7-2, the J gene TRBJ2-3; 7 bases fit TRBD2. Germline assignment: CDR1 SGHTA and CDR2 FQGNSA. This CDR3 comprises 14 residues. After removal of 5 bases from V and 5 bases from J, the junction contained 7 bases not matched to a gene. Here the CDR3 DNA reads TGTGCCAGCAGCATCGGGGGGTCTGGAGATACGCAGTATTTT. Its protein is CASSIGGSGDTQYF.

V usage is TRBV24-1 and J usage is TRBJ2-2; D may be TRBD1 (6 bases). This CDR3 is built from 14 residues. Looked up from germline, CDR1 is KGHDR and CDR2 is SFDVKD. V was cut by 4 bases and J by 6 bases, with 11 bases left in between. The CDR3 bases are TGTGCCACCAGTGACACGACAGGACCCGGGGAGCTGTTTTTT. Encoded protein: CATSDTTGPGELFF.

V gene TRBV24-1 combines with J gene TRBJ2-1; D uncertain. Germline V CDR1 and CDR2: KGHDR, SFDVKD. Trimming removed 10 bases from V and 3 bases from J, with 12 bases in between. The CDR3 loop spans 13 amino acids. This CDR3 reads CATGVLGYNEQFF. CDR3 bases: TGTGCCACGGGCGTCCTCGGCTACAATGAGCAGTTCTTC.

CDR3 sequence reads: CASSQPGTRTYEQYF. CDR3 nucleotides: TGCGCCAGCAGCCAACCCGGGACACGAACCTACGAGCAGTACTTC. The chain couples TRBV4-1 to TRBJ2-7; a weak D match, TRBD1 (6 bases). The V gene lost 2 bases and the J gene lost 2 bases, with 13 bases spanning the gap. The CDR3 is 15 residues long. The germline CDR1 and CDR2 sequences are MGHRA and YSYEKL.

V and J are TRBV5-1 and TRBJ2-7; maybe TRBD2 (5 bases). The CDR3 runs to 13 residues. V was clipped by 4 bases and J by 7 bases, with 15 bases between them. Per the germline V gene, CDR1 is SGHRS and CDR2 is YFSETQ. The CDR3 spells CASSLPNEREQYF. DNA of the CDR3: TGCGCCAGCAGCCTTCCTAACGAGCGGGAGCAGTACTTC. Full variable domain (rest looked up from reference TRBV5-1 and TRBJ2-7): KAGVTQTPRYLIKTRGQQVTLSCSPISGHRSVSWYQQTPGQGLQFLFEYFSETQRNKGNFPGRFSGRQFSNSRSEMNVSTLELGDSALYLCASSLPNEREQYFGPGTRLTVT.

CDR3: CAWSVRRPQSYEQYF. In DNA, the CDR3 is TGTGCCTGGAGTGTACGCAGGCCACAATCCTACGAGCAGTACTTC. The chain links TRBV30 to TRBJ2-7; unclear D gene. The CDR3 spans 15 residues. V was clipped by 0 bases and J by 1 base, with 13 bases between them. From germline, CDR1 is GTSNPN and CDR2 SVGIG (reference sequence).

This clone has a single count. DNA for the CDR3: TGTGCCAGTAGTATCTCTAGCGGAGGGGAATACGGGCAGTATTTT. It yields the protein CASSISSGGEYGQYF. This rearrangement joins TRBV19 to TRBJ2-3, with 7 bases fitting TRBD2. Germline CDR1 LNHDA, CDR2 SQIVND (reference sequence). The ends lost 3 bases at V and 11 bases at J; junction bases unmatched: 14. The CDR3 sequence is 15 residues long.

V is TRBV6-2 or TRBV6-3 and J is TRBJ2-7; 7 bases align to TRBD1. CDR3 size: 14 residues. The germline CDR1 and CDR2 sequences are MNHEY and SVGEGT. Germline trimming cut 0 bases from V and 6 bases from J; bases unmatched to any gene: 5. The CDR3 coding sequence is TGTGCCAGCAGTTACTCCGACAGGGTGGGCGAGCAGTACTTC. This codes for CASSYSDRVGEQYF.

This chain joins TRBV6-5 and TRBJ2-1, with 9 bases lining up with TRBD1. V lost 4 bases and J lost 2; bases outside the gene matches: 3. The CDR3 contains 15 residues. From germline, CDR1 is MNHEY and CDR2 SVGAGI. CDR3 in amino acids: CASSWGQGPYNEQFF. In DNA, the CDR3 is TGTGCCAGCAGTTGGGGACAGGGACCCTACAATGAGCAGTTCTTC.

V usage is TRBV12-3 or TRBV12-4 and J usage is TRBJ2-5; no clear D gene. CDR3 length: 13 residues. Trimming stripped 0 bases from V and 7 bases from J, with 9 bases between. CDR3 residues: CASSLASPGTQYF. CDR3 nucleotides: TGTGCCAGCAGTTTAGCTAGCCCGGGGACCCAGTACTTC.

The V call is TRBV7-9, the J call TRBJ2-3; tentatively, D is TRBD2 (7 bases). Germline loops: CDR1 SEHNR, CDR2 FQNEAQ (reference sequence). This CDR3 spans 14 amino acids. The germline V and J ends were trimmed by 5 bases and 6 bases, with 15 bases remaining between them. The CDR3 nucleotides are TGTGCCAGCAGCCGCCTGGGGGGGCAGGATACGCAGTATTTT. Protein product: CASSRLGGQDTQYF.

The V call is TRBV4-3, the J call TRBJ2-6; TRBD1 is a possible D gene (5 bases). The CDR3 extends over 15 amino acids. CDR1 and CDR2 (germline): LGHNA, YSLEER. Trimming stripped 3 bases from V and 4 bases from J, with 10 bases between. Written as DNA, the CDR3 is TGCGCCAGCAGCCAGTCAGGGCAAGGGGCCAACGTCCTGACTTTC. Amino acid sequence: CASSQSGQGANVLTF.

The chain has TRBV18 and TRBJ2-7, with 12 nucleotides matching TRBD2. The CDR3 loop spans 19 amino acids. Germline CDR1 is KGHSH and CDR2 is LQKENI. The V segment lost 6 bases and the J segment 1 base; nucleotides outside the gene matches: 16. This CDR3 reads CASSRKTPGLAGPSYEQYF. The CDR3 DNA follows: TGTGCCAGCTCGCGAAAAACCCCTGGACTAGCGGGGCCTTCCTACGAGCAGTACTTC.

The chain recombines TRBV30 with TRBJ1-1; D uncertain. The CDR3 runs 9 residues. V gave up 5 bases and J gave up 11 bases, with 9 bases separating them. Germline V gene data show CDR1 as GTSNPN and CDR2 as SVGIG (reference sequence). This CDR3 is CAWYPGAFF. CDR3 in DNA: TGTGCCTGGTACCCCGGTGCTTTCTTT.

Written as DNA, the CDR3 is TGTGCCAGCACCCCTAGCGGGACGAACACCGGGGAGCTGTTTTTT. Amino acid sequence: CASTPSGTNTGELFF. This chain uses TRBV7-9 with TRBJ2-2; TRBD2 matches 9 bases. J gave up 0 bases and V 7 bases, and 3 bases lay outside the gene matches. CDR1 is SEHNR, CDR2 FQNEAQ, per germline (reference sequence). The CDR3 has 15 residues.

The chain carries TRBV19 and TRBJ1-4; D unclear. V gave up 5 bases and J gave up 8 bases, with 12 bases separating them. CDR1 and CDR2 (germline): LNHDA, SQIVND (reference sequence). This CDR3 contains 13 residues. CDR3 in amino acids: CASSYGRTEKLFF. In nucleotides, the CDR3 is TGTGCCAGTAGTTATGGGAGGACGGAAAAACTGTTTTTT.

This chain uses TRBV9 with TRBJ2-7, with 13 bases that match TRBD2. The ends lost 0 bases at V and 3 bases at J; junction bases unmatched: 0. The CDR3 covers 15 residues. From germline, CDR1 is SGDLS and CDR2 YYNGEE. CDR3 sequence: CASSVGTSGSYEQYF. The DNA of the CDR3 is TGTGCCAGCAGCGTAGGGACTAGCGGGAGCTACGAGCAGTACTTC.

The chain has TRBV10-3 and TRBJ2-3; D possibly corresponds to TRBD2 (5 bases). Germline V lookup: CDR1 ENHRY, CDR2 SYGVKD. Trimming stripped 10 bases from V and 2 bases from J, with 13 bases between. CDR3 size: 13 residues. The CDR3 protein is CATCNGNTDTQYF. The CDR3, as DNA: TGTGCCACCTGCAACGGGAACACAGATACGCAGTATTTT.

This clone showed up just once. This sequence joins TRBV24-1 and TRBJ2-3; 8 bases are a match to TRBD1. Germline V gene lookup returns CDR1 KGHDR and CDR2 SFDVKD. This CDR3 spans 17 amino acids. The V gene end was trimmed by 0 bases and the J gene end by 0 bases; junction bases not matched to a gene: 4. In nucleotides, the CDR3 is TGTGCCACCAGTGATTTGGGGACAGGCTCTAGCACAGATACGCAGTATTTT. It specifies CATSDLGTGSSTDTQYF.

The chain is built from TRBV5-1 and TRBJ2-5; TRBD2 is a possible D gene (5 bases). Germline-derived CDR1 and CDR2 are SGHRS and YFSETQ. V was cut by 6 bases and J by 4 bases, with 10 bases left in between. There are 12 residues in the CDR3. CDR3 amino acids: CASTESGETQYF. Here the CDR3 DNA reads TGCGCCAGCACGGAAAGCGGAGAGACCCAGTACTTC.

The chain joins TRBV2 to TRBJ2-1; 7 bases line up with TRBD2. CDR1 and CDR2 (germline): SNHLY, FYNNEI. The CDR3 sequence is 15 residues long. J lost 6 bases, V lost 5 bases, and 10 bases had no gene match. As DNA, the CDR3 is TGTGCCAGCAGTTATGGGACTATGGGTAGCAATGAGCAGTTCTTC. Its translation: CASSYGTMGSNEQFF.